The 2 T cell receptor beta chains below all came from one sample that was sequenced in a study of beta chain features in type 1 diabetes. Study-level findings and limits: Shorter TCRB CDR3s, moderately but significantly so, were found in Type 1 diabetes patients in all four CD4+ subsets.

Investigators reverse transcribed all isolated RNA, so they sequenced expressed TCRB transcripts. Sequenced by immunoSEQ multiplex PCR; TCRdb stores in-frame clones only, minus some. The sample has 500,000 to 650,000 clones, 9.5% to 15% seen once. What these receptors recognize is not known. The sequenced sample was naive CD4+ T cells from blood. The receptor source for this set is a man aged 25 to 40 with type 1 diabetes.

V usage is TRBV18 and J usage is TRBJ2-2; TRBD2 might be the D (5 bases). Trimming took 3 bases from V and 6 from J, leaving 8 bases between them. The CDR3 is 13 residues long. Germline values: CDR1 KGHSH, CDR2 LQKENI. As DNA, the CDR3 is TGTGCCAGCTCACCCCTGGACTCCGGGGAGCTGTTTTTT. Its protein product is CASSPLDSGELFF.

CDR3 sequence (DNA): TGTGCCAGCAGCCTGTCCAGGGGATATAACTATGGCTACACCTTC. It yields the protein CASSLSRGYNYGYTF. The rearrangement uses TRBV7-9 and TRBJ1-2, with D possibly being TRBD1 (6 bases). Germline V gives CDR1 SEHNR, CDR2 FQNEAQ (reference sequence). V was clipped by 5 bases and J by 1 base, with 14 bases between them. CDR3 length equals 15 residues.